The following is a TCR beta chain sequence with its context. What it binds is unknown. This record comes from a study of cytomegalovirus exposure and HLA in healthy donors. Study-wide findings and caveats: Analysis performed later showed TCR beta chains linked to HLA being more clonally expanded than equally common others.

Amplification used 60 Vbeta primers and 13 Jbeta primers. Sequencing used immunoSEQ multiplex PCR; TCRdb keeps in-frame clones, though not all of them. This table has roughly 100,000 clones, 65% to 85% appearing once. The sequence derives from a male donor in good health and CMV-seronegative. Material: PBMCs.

CDR3 sequence reads: CASSLSTGVGNQPQHF. CDR3 DNA: TGTGCCAGCTCACTCTCGACAGGGGTGGGCAATCAGCCCCAGCATTTT. The chain combines TRBV18 with TRBJ1-5; 8 bases align to TRBD1. V trimming: 4 bases; J trimming: 2 bases; junction bases outside the gene matches: 7. The CDR3 runs 16 residues. Germline V CDR1 and CDR2: KGHSH, LQKENI.